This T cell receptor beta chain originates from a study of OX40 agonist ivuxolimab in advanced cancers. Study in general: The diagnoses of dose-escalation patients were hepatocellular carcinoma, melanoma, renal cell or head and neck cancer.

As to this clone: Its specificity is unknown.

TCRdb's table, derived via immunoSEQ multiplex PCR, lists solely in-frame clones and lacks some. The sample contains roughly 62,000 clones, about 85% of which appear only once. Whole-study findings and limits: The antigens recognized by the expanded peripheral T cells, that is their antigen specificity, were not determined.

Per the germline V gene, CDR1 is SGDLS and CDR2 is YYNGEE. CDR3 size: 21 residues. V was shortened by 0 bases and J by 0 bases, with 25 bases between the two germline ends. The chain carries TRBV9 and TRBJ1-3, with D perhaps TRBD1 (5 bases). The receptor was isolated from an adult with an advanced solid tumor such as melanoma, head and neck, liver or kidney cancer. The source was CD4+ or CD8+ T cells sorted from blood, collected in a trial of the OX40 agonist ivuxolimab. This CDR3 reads CASSVEGAQYLEGDSGNTIYF. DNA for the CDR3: TGTGCCAGCAGCGTAGAAGGGGCGCAATACTTGGAAGGGGACTCTGGAAACACCATATATTTT.